A single sample gave rise to the 3 T cell receptor beta chains below, sequenced in a study of identical twins. TCRdb re-called the 5' RACE reads with MiXCR, one entry per CDR3 protein. The data show 350,000 to 400,000 distinct CDR3 sequences, approximately 9.1% seen once. The sample consisted of naive T cells sorted from blood. Source of these receptors: a woman between 50 and 59 years old in good health.

This clonotype was detected a few times. The chain has TRBV20-1 and TRBJ2-2, with D perhaps TRBD1 (6 bases). V was trimmed by 2 bases and J by 1 base, leaving 11 bases between them. The CDR3 extends over 15 amino acids. Germline V gene data show CDR1 as DFQATT and CDR2 as SNEGSKA (reference sequence). The CDR3 region is CSARQPGQNTGELFF. For the CDR3, the DNA is TGCAGTGCTAGACAGCCGGGACAGAACACCGGGGAGCTGTTTTTT.

The chain carries TRBV27 and TRBJ2-7; D not certain. Trimming took off 5 bases at V and 5 bases at J, with 16 bases between the two ends. CDR1 MNHEY and CDR2 SMNVEV come from the germline V gene (reference sequence). The CDR3 sequence is 14 residues long. This chain's CDR3 is CASSQTLARHEQYF. The CDR3 bases are TGTGCCAGCAGTCAGACGTTGGCGCGCCACGAGCAGTACTTC.

This clonotype was recorded at least ten times. The V and J genes are TRBV9 and TRBJ2-7; D uncertain. This CDR3 region has 13 residues. Looked up from germline, CDR1 is SGDLS and CDR2 is YYNGEE. Trimming removed 0 bases from V and 3 bases from J, with 7 bases in between. The CDR3 nucleotides read TGTGCCAGCAGCGTAGAACCAGGCTACGAGCAGTACTTC. It translates to CASSVEPGYEQYF.